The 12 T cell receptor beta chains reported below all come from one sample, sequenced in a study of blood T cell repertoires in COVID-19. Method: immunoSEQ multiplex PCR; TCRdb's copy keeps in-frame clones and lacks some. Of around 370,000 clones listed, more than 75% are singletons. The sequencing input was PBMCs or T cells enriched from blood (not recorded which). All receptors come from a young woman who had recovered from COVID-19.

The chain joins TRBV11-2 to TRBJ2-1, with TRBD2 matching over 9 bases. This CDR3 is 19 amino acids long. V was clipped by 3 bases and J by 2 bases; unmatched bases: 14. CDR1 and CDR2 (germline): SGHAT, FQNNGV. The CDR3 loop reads CASSFGAGGPIGTYNEQFF. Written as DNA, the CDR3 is TGTGCCAGCAGCTTCGGGGCGGGGGGGCCCATTGGAACCTACAATGAGCAGTTCTTC.

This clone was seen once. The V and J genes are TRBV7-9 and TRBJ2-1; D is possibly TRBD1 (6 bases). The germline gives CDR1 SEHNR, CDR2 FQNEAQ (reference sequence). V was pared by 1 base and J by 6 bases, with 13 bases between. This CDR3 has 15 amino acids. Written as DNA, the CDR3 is TGTGCCAGCAGCTTAGAGGGACATACCCCCAATGAGCAGTTCTTC. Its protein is CASSLEGHTPNEQFF.

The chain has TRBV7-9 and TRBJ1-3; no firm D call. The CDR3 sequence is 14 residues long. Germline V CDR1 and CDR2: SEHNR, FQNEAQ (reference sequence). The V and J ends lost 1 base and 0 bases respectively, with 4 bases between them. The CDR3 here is CASSLDYSGNTIYF. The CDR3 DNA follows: TGTGCCAGCAGCTTAGATTACTCTGGAAACACCATATATTTT.

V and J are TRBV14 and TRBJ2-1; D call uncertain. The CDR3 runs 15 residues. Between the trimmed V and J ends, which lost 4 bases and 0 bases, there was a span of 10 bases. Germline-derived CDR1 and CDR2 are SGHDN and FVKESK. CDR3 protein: CASSPPVSSYNEQFF. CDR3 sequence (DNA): TGTGCCAGCAGCCCGCCCGTGAGCTCCTACAATGAGCAGTTCTTC.

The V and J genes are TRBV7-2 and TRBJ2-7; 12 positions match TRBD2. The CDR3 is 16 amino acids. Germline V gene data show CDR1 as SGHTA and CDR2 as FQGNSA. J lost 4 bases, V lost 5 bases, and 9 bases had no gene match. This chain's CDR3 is CASSASSGGAAYEQYF. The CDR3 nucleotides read TGTGCCAGCAGCGCCTCTAGCGGGGGGGCCGCTTACGAGCAGTACTTC.

The DNA for the CDR3 is TGTGCCAGCAGCTCGGACAGGGGCTCCTACAATGAGCAGTTCTTC. Translated, it gives CASSSDRGSYNEQFF. The chain joins TRBV2 to TRBJ2-1; 9 bases fit TRBD1. Trimming removed 6 bases from V and 0 bases from J; junction bases left unmatched: 3. Germline V gene data show CDR1 as SNHLY and CDR2 as FYNNEI. The CDR3 extends over 15 amino acids.

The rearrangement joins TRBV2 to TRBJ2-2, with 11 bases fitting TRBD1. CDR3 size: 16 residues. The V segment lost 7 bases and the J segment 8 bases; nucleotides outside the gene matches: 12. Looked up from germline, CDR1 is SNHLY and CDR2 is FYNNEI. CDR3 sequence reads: CASNRGQGAPNGELFF. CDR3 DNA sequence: TGTGCCAGCAATCGAGGACAGGGGGCGCCTAATGGGGAGCTGTTTTTT.

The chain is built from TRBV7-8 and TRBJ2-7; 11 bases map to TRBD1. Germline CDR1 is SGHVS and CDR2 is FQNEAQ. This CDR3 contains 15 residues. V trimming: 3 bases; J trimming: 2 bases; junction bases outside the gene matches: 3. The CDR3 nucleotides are TGTGCCAGCAGCTTGCTGGGACAGGGGGCCTACGAGCAGTACTTC. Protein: CASSLLGQGAYEQYF.

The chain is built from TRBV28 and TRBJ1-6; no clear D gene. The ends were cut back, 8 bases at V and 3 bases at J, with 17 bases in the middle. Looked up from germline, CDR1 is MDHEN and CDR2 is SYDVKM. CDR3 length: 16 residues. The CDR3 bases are TGTGCCAGCGCCCTGATGAACACCCACTATAATTCACCCCTCCACTTT. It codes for CASALMNTHYNSPLHF.

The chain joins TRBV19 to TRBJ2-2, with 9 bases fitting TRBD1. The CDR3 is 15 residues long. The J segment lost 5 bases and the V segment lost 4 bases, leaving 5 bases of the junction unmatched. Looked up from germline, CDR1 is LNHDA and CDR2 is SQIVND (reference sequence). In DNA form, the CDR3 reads TGTGCCAGTAGTACAAGGGACAGGGTAACCGGGGAGCTGTTTTTT. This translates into CASSTRDRVTGELFF.

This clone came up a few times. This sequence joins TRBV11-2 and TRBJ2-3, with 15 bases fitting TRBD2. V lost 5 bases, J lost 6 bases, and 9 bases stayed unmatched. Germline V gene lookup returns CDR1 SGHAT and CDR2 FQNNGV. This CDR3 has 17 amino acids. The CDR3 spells CASSPRTSGGAGDTQYF. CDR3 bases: TGTGCCAGCAGCCCGCGGACTAGCGGGGGGGCCGGGGATACGCAGTATTTT.

The CDR3 sequence: CASSQGADSDTQYF. CDR3 coding DNA: TGCGCCAGCAGCCAAGGAGCGGACTCAGATACGCAGTATTTT. The chain recombines TRBV4-1 with TRBJ2-3, with a weak D call TRBD2 (5 bases). V was clipped by 1 base and J by 4 bases, with 9 bases between them. CDR1 MGHRA and CDR2 YSYEKL come from the germline V gene. The CDR3 runs 14 residues.